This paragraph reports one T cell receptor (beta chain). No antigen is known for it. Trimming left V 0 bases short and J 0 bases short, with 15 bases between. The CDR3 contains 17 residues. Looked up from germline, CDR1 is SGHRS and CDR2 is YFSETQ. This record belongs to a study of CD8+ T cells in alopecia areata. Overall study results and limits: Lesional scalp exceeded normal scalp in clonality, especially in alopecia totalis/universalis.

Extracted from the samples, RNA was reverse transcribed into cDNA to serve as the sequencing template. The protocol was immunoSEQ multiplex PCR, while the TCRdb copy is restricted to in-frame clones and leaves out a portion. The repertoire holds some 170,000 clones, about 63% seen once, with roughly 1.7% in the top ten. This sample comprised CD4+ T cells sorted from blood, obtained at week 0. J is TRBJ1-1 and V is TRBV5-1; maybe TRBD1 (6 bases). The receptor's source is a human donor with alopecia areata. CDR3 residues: CASSLEQGRVMNTEAFF. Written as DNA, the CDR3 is TGCGCCAGCAGCTTGGAACAGGGAAGGGTTATGAACACTGAAGCTTTCTTT. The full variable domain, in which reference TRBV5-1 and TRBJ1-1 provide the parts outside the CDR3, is KAGVTQTPRYLIKTRGQQVTLSCSPISGHRSVSWYQQTPGQGLQFLFEYFSETQRNKGNFPGRFSGRQFSNSRSEMNVSTLELGDSALYLCASSLEQGRVMNTEAFFGQGTRLTVV.